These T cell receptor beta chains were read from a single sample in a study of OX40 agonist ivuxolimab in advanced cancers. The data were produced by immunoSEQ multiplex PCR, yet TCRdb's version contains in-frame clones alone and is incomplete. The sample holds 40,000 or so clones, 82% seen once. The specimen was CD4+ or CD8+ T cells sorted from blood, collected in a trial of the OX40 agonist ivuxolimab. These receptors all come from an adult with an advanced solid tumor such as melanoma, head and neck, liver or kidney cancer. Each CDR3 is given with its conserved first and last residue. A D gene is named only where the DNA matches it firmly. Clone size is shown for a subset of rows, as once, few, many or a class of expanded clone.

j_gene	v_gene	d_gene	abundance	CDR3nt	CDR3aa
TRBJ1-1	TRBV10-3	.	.	TGTGCCATTCGGGGGGTTTCCAGTGAAGCTTTCTTT	CAIRGVSSEAFF
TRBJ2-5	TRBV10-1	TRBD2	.	TGCGCCAGCAGCGACGCTGCTAGCGGGGTCCTTGAGACCCAGTACTTC	CASSDAASGVLETQYF
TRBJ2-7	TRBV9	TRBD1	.	TGTGCCAGCAGCGTAGATGGGACAGGGACCTACGAGCAGTACTTC	CASSVDGTGTYEQYF
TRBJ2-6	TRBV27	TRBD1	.	TGTGCCAGCAGTTTATCAGTTTTTCGGACAGGCCTACCTTCTGGGGCCAACGTCCTGACTTTC	CASSLSVFRTGLPSGANVLTF
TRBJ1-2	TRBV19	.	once	TGTGCCAGTACTAAGGTTGGGGACTATGGCTACACCTTC	CASTKVGDYGYTF
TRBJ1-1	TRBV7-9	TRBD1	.	TGTGCCAGCAGTTGGGGACAGGGGTGGACTGAAGCTTTCTTT	CASSWGQGWTEAFF
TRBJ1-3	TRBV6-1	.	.	TGTGCCAGCAGTGGAACAGGGAGCTCTGGAAACACCATATATTTT	CASSGTGSSGNTIYF
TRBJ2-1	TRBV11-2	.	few	TGTGCCAGCAGCATCGGGACTGGGTACAATGAGCAGTTCTTC	CASSIGTGYNEQFF
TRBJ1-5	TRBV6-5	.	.	TGTGCCAGCTGGACGGGACTTAGCAATCAGCCCCAGCATTTT	CASWTGLSNQPQHF
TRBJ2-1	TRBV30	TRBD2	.	TGTGCCTGGAGCCTAGCGGGAGAGAATGAGCAGTTCTTC	CAWSLAGENEQFF
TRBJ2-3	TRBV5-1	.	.	TGCGCCAGCAGCTTGAGGTCGTATGATACGCAGTATTTT	CASSLRSYDTQYF
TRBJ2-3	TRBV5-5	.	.	TGTGCCAGCAGCTCACGTAGGGTGAGCACAGATACGCAGTATTTT	CASSSRRVSTDTQYF
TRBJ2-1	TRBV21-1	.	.	TGTGCCAGCAGTCTCGACAGGGGCAATGAGCAGTTCTTC	CASSLDRGNEQFF
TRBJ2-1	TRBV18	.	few	TGTGCCAGCTCACCACCCTTAACTAACAATGAGCAGTTCTTC	CASSPPLTNNEQFF
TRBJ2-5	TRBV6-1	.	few	TGTGCCAGCAGGAAGGATGGCAGGTACCAAGAGACCCAGTACTTC	CASRKDGRYQETQYF
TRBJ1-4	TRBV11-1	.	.	TGTGCCAGCAGCTCCCGGGATACCGGGAAAAAACTGTTTTTT	CASSSRDTGKKLFF
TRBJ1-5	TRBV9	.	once	TGTGCCAGCAGCGTAGGGGGCAAGGATCAGCCCCAGCATTTT	CASSVGGKDQPQHF
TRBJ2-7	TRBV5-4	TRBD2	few	TGTGCCAGCAGCCGACCGGCGGGGGATAACGAGCAGTACTTC	CASSRPAGDNEQYF
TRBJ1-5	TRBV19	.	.	TGTGCCAGTAGTCCGGGGCTCGTTCAGCCCCAGCATTTT	CASSPGLVQPQHF
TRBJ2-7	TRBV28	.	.	TGTGCCAGCCGATGGACGTCTCCAAGGTTCGAGCAGTACTTC	CASRWTSPRFEQYF
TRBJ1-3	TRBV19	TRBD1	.	TGTGCCAGTAGCCGGGACAGGCTCTCAGGAAACACCATATATTTT	CASSRDRLSGNTIYF
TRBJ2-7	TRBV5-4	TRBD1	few	TGTGCCAGCAGCTTGTCAGGGGGCAGGGCCTACGAGCAGTACTTC	CASSLSGGRAYEQYF
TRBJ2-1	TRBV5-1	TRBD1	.	TGCGCCAGCAGCCGGGGACAGAGCTCCTACAATGAGCAGTTCTTC	CASSRGQSSYNEQFF
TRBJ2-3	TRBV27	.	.	TGTGCCAGCAGGCCACGTTTCGGGTCAGATACGCAGTATTTT	CASRPRFGSDTQYF
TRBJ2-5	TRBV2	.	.	TGTGCCAGCAGCGCCCAAGAGACCCAGTACTTC	CASSAQETQYF
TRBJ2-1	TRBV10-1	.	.	TGCGCCAGCAGTCCCCAGCCGAGCTCCTACAATGAGCAGTTCTTC	CASSPQPSSYNEQFF
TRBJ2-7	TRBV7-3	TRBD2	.	TGTGCCAGCAGCTTAGCGGGAGGAGGGACCTACGAGCAGTACTTC	CASSLAGGGTYEQYF
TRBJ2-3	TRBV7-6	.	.	TGTGCCAGCAGCCTTACCTCGGGGGCCAGGACAGATACGCAGTATTTT	CASSLTSGARTDTQYF
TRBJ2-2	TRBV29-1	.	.	TGCAGCGGATCTAACACCGGGGAGCTGTTTTTT	CSGSNTGELFF
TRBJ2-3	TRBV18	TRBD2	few	TGTGCCAGCTCACGTGGACTAGCGGGGACCACAGATACGCAGTATTTT	CASSRGLAGTTDTQYF
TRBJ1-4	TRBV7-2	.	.	TGTGCCAGCAGCCTAGGGGGAGCTGTTAATGAAAAACTGTTTTTT	CASSLGGAVNEKLFF